These T cell receptor beta chains were read from a single sample in a study of cytomegalovirus exposure and HLA in healthy donors. Only in-frame clones appear in the TCRdb table, and some are missing; sequencing was by immunoSEQ multiplex PCR. The sample shows roughly 160,000 clones, around 85% of them seen only once. Sequencing was performed on PBMCs. Source of these receptors: a man in his forties in good health and CMV-seronegative. The CDR3 runs from the conserved cysteine through the conserved F or W. Each record gives: J gene, V gene, CDR3 protein.

J gene: TRBJ1-3; V gene: TRBV7-9; CDR3 protein: CASSSGGSGNTIYF
J gene: TRBJ1-1; V gene: TRBV19; CDR3 protein: CASGRGQWDTEAFF
J gene: TRBJ1-3; V gene: TRBV29-1; CDR3 protein: CSVSPEGGIGNTIYF
J gene: TRBJ1-5; V gene: TRBV2; CDR3 protein: CASSSTRGANNQPQHF
J gene: TRBJ2-2; V gene: TRBV9; CDR3 protein: CASSPHQTGELFF
J gene: TRBJ2-4; V gene: TRBV5-6; CDR3 protein: CASSVRLKPANIQYF
J gene: TRBJ2-7; V gene: TRBV11-2; CDR3 protein: CASSLDREQYF
J gene: TRBJ2-1; V gene: TRBV9; CDR3 protein: CASSVAPAGNEQFF
J gene: TRBJ2-5; V gene: TRBV11-2; CDR3 protein: CASRGLGQETQYF
J gene: TRBJ1-4; V gene: TRBV30; CDR3 protein: CASCLQGAGEKLFF
J gene: TRBJ2-2; V gene: TRBV14; CDR3 protein: CASSQEDRDTGELFF
J gene: TRBJ1-4; V gene: TRBV1; CDR3 protein: CTSSQREGQSGSEKLFF
J gene: TRBJ2-5; V gene: TRBV9; CDR3 protein: CASSDSAGVIETQYF
J gene: TRBJ1-2; V gene: TRBV2; CDR3 protein: CASSDRGSHYTF
J gene: TRBJ2-5; V gene: TRBV29-1; CDR3 protein: CSVDRGRETQYF
J gene: TRBJ1-1; V gene: TRBV10-1; CDR3 protein: CASSPDRELTEAFF
J gene: TRBJ2-6; V gene: TRBV19; CDR3 protein: CASSATGFAGANVLTF
J gene: TRBJ2-3; V gene: TRBV28; CDR3 protein: CASGIRGGPDF
J gene: TRBJ1-6; V gene: TRBV7-9; CDR3 protein: CASSSRGLGQHNSPLHF
J gene: TRBJ2-7; V gene: TRBV6-6; CDR3 protein: CASSYSGVGGAGEQYF
J gene: TRBJ1-1; V gene: TRBV19; CDR3 protein: CASTSPGGNRYTEAFF
J gene: TRBJ2-7; V gene: TRBV4-2; CDR3 protein: CASSQDPSSPSYEQYF
J gene: TRBJ1-5; V gene: TRBV12-5; CDR3 protein: CASGFPTGGNQPQHF
J gene: TRBJ2-1; V gene: TRBV2; CDR3 protein: CAIEGDRGHEQFF
J gene: TRBJ2-7; V gene: TRBV2; CDR3 protein: CASHAGTSGGASEQYF
J gene: TRBJ2-5; V gene: TRBV30; CDR3 protein: CAWSWGEETQYF
J gene: TRBJ2-1; V gene: TRBV6-4; CDR3 protein: CASSPGLEYNEQFF
J gene: TRBJ2-5; V gene: TRBV6-5; CDR3 protein: CASRQTGWQETQYF
J gene: TRBJ2-7; V gene: TRBV7-9; CDR3 protein: CSSSLGAGGQYF
J gene: TRBJ2-7; V gene: TRBV11-2; CDR3 protein: CASSLELSGSYEQYF
J gene: TRBJ2-7; V gene: TRBV5-1; CDR3 protein: CASSLEAGPTYEQYF
J gene: TRBJ1-2; V gene: TRBV19; CDR3 protein: CASLSTGGGGGYTF
J gene: TRBJ2-7; V gene: TRBV6-5; CDR3 protein: CASSRDRSSYEQYF
J gene: TRBJ2-2; V gene: TRBV11-2; CDR3 protein: CASSLVFRVSGELFF
J gene: TRBJ2-2; V gene: TRBV4-3; CDR3 protein: CASSQDSGGAAGELFF
J gene: TRBJ2-2; V gene: TRBV10-1; CDR3 protein: CASSDPSIVGGELFF
J gene: TRBJ1-1; V gene: TRBV9; CDR3 protein: CASSVQSGGERAFF
J gene: TRBJ2-7; V gene: TRBV6-6; CDR3 protein: CASSRPTGTGYEQYF
J gene: TRBJ1-2; V gene: TRBV28; CDR3 protein: CASSSPQGAFNYGYTF
J gene: TRBJ2-1; V gene: TRBV7-9; CDR3 protein: CASSSLAGGWDEQFF
J gene: TRBJ2-6; V gene: TRBV30; CDR3 protein: CAWTPGGISGANVLTF
J gene: TRBJ2-5; V gene: TRBV4-1; CDR3 protein: CASSQTGTSDSNRYQETQYF
J gene: TRBJ2-7; V gene: TRBV5-1; CDR3 protein: CASSLGLGLATYEQYF
J gene: TRBJ2-7; V gene: TRBV5-4; CDR3 protein: CASSDQGRYEQYF
J gene: TRBJ2-5; V gene: TRBV10-3; CDR3 protein: CAISGGLAGIQETQYF
J gene: TRBJ1-2; V gene: TRBV7-9; CDR3 protein: CASSSDITGGGRYTF
J gene: TRBJ2-7; V gene: TRBV28; CDR3 protein: CASSLSPGYEQYF
J gene: TRBJ1-6; V gene: TRBV5-4; CDR3 protein: CASSPHSNSPLHF
J gene: TRBJ1-1; V gene: TRBV5-1; CDR3 protein: CASSLVAQGTEAFF
J gene: TRBJ2-1; V gene: TRBV6-5; CDR3 protein: CASIGQSNEQFF
J gene: TRBJ1-5; V gene: TRBV7-8; CDR3 protein: CASSLEEAGRQINQPQHF
J gene: TRBJ2-7; V gene: TRBV7-9; CDR3 protein: CASSSPPPGQGSYEQYF
J gene: TRBJ2-2; V gene: TRBV2; CDR3 protein: CASREDRGRTGELFF
J gene: TRBJ2-7; V gene: TRBV19; CDR3 protein: CASSKGGEQYF
J gene: TRBJ2-2; V gene: TRBV4-2; CDR3 protein: CASSPLLHGELFF